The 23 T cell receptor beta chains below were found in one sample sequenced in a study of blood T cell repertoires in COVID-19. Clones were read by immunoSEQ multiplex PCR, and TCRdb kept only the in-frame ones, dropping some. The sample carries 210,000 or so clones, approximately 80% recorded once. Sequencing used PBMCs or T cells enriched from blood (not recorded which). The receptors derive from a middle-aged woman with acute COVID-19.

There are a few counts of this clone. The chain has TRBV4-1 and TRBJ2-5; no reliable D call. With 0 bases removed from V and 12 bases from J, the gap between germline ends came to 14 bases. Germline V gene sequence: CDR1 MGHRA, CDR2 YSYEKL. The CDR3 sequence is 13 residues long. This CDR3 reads CASSQEVGYSEYF. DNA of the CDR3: TGCGCCAGCAGCCAAGAAGTTGGTTACAGTGAGTACTTC.

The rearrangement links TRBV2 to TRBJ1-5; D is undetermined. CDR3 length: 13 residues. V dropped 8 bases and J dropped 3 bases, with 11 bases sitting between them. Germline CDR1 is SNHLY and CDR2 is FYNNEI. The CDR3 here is CASASGNNQPQHF. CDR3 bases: TGTGCCAGCGCCTCGGGAAACAATCAGCCCCAGCATTTT.

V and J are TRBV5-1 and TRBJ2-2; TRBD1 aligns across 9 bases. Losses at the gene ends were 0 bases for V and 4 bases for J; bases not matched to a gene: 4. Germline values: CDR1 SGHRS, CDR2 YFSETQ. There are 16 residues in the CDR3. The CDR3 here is CASSLAGTGSTGELFF. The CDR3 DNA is TGCGCCAGCAGCTTGGCTGGGACAGGGAGCACCGGGGAGCTGTTTTTT.

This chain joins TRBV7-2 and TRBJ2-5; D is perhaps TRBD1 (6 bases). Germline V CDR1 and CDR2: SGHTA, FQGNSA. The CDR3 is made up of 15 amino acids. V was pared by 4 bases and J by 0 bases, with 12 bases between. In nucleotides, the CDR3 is TGTGCCAGCAGCTCGGACAGAGGATACCAAGAGACCCAGTACTTC. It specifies CASSSDRGYQETQYF. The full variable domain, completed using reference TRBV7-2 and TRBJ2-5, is GAGVSQSPSNKVTEKGKDVELRCDPISGHTALYWYRQSLGQGLEFLIYFQGNSAPDKSGLPSDRFSAERTGGSVSTLTIQRTQQEDSAVYLCASSSDRGYQETQYFGPGTRLLVL.

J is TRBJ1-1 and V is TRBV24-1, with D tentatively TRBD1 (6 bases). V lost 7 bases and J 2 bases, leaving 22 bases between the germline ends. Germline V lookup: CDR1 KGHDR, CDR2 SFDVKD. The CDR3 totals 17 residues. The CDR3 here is CATSTTGTSQSNTEAFF. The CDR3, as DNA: TGTGCCACCAGCACGACCGGGACAAGTCAATCCAACACTGAAGCTTTCTTT.

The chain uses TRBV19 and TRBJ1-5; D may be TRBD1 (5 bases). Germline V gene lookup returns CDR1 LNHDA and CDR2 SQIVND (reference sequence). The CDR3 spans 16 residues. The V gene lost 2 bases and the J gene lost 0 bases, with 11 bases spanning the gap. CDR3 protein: CASSITGKGSNQPQHF. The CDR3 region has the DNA TGTGCCAGTAGTATAACAGGAAAGGGTAGCAATCAGCCCCAGCATTTT. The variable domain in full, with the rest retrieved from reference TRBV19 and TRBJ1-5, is DGGITQSPKYLFRKEGQNVTLSCEQNLNHDAMYWYRQDPGQGLRLIYYSQIVNDFQKGDIAEGYSVSREKKESFPLTVTSAQKNPTAFYLCASSITGKGSNQPQHFGDGTRLSIL.

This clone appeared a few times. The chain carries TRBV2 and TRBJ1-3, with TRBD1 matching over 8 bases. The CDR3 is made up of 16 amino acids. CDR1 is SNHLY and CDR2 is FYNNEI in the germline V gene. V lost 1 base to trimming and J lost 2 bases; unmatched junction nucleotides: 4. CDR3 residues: CASSEGTGHTGNTIYF. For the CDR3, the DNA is TGTGCCAGCAGTGAAGGGACAGGGCATACTGGAAACACCATATATTTT.

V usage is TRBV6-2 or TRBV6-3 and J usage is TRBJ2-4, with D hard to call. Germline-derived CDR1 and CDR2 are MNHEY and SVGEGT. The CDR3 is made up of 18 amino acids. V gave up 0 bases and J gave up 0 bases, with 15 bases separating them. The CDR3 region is CASSYSSLVLLAKNIQYF. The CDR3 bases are TGTGCCAGCAGTTACTCGAGCTTAGTACTCCTAGCCAAAAACATTCAGTACTTC.

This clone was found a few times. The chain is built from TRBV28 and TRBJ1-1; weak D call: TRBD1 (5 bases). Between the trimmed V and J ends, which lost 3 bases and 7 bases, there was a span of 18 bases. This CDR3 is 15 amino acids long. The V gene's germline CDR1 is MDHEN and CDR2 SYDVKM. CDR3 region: CASSLTDQLRLEAFF. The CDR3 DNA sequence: TGTGCCAGCAGTTTGACAGATCAACTACGCCTTGAAGCTTTCTTT. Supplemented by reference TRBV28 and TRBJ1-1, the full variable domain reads DVKVTQSSRYLVKRTGEKVFLECVQDMDHENMFWYRQDPGLGLRLIYFSYDVKMKEKGDIPEGYSVSREKKERFSLILESASTNQTSMYLCASSLTDQLRLEAFFGQGTRLTVV.

CDR3 region: CASSSGQGDSNQPQHF. The CDR3 nucleotides read TGTGCCAGCAGTTCTGGACAGGGGGATAGCAATCAGCCCCAGCATTTT. This chain joins TRBV7-9 and TRBJ1-5; 10 positions match TRBD1. J was trimmed by 0 bases and V by 6 bases; bases with no gene match: 5. Germline values: CDR1 SEHNR, CDR2 FQNEAQ (reference sequence). The length of the CDR3 is 16 residues.

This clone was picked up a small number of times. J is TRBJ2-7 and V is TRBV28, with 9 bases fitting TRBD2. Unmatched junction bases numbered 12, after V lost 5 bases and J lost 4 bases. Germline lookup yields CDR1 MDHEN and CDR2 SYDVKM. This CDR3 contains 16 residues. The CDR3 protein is CASSLGDGTSPYEQYF. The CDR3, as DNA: TGTGCCAGCAGTCTAGGGGACGGGACTAGCCCTTACGAGCAGTACTTC.

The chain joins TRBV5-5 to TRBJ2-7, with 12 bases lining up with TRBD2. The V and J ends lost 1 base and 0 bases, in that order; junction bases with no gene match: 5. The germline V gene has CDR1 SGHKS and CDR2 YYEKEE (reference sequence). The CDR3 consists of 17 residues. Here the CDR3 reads CASSLLGLAGSSYEQYF. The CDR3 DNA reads TGTGCCAGCAGCTTGCTCGGACTAGCGGGGAGCTCCTACGAGCAGTACTTC.

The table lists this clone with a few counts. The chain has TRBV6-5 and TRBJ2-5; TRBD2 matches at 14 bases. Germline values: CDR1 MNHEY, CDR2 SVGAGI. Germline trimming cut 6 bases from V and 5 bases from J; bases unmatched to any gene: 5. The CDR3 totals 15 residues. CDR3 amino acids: CASSRLAGGPETQYF. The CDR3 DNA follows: TGTGCCAGCAGCAGACTAGCGGGGGGGCCTGAGACCCAGTACTTC.

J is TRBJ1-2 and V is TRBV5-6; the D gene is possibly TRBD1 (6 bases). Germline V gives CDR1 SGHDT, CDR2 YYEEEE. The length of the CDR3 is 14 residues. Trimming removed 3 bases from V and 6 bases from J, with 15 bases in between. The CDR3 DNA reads TGTGCCAGCAGCTCCCTAGGGACACGGGATGGCTACACCTTC. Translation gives CASSSLGTRDGYTF.

CDR3 nucleotides: TGTGCCAGCAGCTCGACTAGCGGACAAGAGACCCAGTACTTC. It specifies CASSSTSGQETQYF. The J gene is TRBJ2-5, the V gene TRBV7-2, with 9 bases aligning to TRBD2. In germline, CDR1 is SGHTA, CDR2 FQGNSA. With V trimmed by 4 bases and J by 2 bases, 2 bases remained unmatched. CDR3 length: 14 residues.

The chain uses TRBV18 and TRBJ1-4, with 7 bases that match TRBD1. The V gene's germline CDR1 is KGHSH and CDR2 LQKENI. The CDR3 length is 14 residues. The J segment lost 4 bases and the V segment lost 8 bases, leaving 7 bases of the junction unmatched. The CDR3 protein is CASTLQGLNEKLFF. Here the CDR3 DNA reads TGTGCCAGCACACTACAGGGGCTTAATGAAAAACTGTTTTTT.

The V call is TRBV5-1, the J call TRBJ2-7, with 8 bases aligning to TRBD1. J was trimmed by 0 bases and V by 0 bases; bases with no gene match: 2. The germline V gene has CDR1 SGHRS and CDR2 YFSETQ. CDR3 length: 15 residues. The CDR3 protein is CASSLEGQVSYEQYF. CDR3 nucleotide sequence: TGCGCCAGCAGCTTGGAGGGACAGGTCTCCTACGAGCAGTACTTC.

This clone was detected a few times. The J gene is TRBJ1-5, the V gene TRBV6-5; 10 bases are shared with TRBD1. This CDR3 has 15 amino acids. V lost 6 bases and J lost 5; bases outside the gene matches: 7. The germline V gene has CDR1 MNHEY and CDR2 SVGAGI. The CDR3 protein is CASRISGTGDQPQHF. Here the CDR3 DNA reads TGTGCCAGCAGGATATCCGGGACAGGGGATCAGCCCCAGCATTTT.

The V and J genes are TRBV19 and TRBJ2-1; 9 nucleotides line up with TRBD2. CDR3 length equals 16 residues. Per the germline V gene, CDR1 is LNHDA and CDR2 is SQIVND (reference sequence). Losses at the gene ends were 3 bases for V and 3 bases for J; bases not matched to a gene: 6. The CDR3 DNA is TGTGCCAGTAGTATTGTAGCGGGGGACCTCTACAATGAGCAGTTCTTC. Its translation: CASSIVAGDLYNEQFF.

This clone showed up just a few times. CDR3 in amino acids: CASSSQAYEQYF. CDR3 coding DNA: TGTGCCAGCAGCTCACAGGCCTACGAGCAGTACTTC. The rearrangement joins TRBV2 to TRBJ2-7; D perhaps matches TRBD1 (5 bases). The CDR3 is 12 amino acids. V dropped 6 bases and J dropped 2 bases, with 8 bases sitting between them. Germline assignment: CDR1 SNHLY and CDR2 FYNNEI.

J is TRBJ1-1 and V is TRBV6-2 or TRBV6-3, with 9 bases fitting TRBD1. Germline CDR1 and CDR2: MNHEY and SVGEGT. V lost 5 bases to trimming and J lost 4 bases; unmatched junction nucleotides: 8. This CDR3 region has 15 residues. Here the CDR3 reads CASSTGQGWGTEAFF. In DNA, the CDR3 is TGTGCCAGCAGTACGGGACAGGGTTGGGGCACTGAAGCTTTCTTT.

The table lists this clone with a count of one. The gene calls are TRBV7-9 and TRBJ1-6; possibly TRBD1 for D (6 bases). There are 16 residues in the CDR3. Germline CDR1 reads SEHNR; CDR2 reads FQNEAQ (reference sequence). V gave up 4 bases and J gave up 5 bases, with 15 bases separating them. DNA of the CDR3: TGTGCCAGCAGCTCCGCGGGGGGCAGGGATAATTCACCCCTCCACTTT. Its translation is CASSSAGGRDNSPLHF. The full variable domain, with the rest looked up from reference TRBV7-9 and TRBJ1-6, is DTGVSQNPRHKITKRGQNVTFRCDPISEHNRLYWYRQTLGQGPEFLTYFQNEAQLEKSRLLSDRFSAERPKGSFSTLEIQRTEQGDSAMYLCASSSAGGRDNSPLHFGNGTRLTVT.

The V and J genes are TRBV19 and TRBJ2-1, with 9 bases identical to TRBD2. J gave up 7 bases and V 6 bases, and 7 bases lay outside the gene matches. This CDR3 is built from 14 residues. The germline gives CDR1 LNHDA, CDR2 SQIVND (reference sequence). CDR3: CASSPRREGNEQFF. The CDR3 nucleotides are TGTGCCAGTAGCCCTCGGCGGGAGGGAAATGAGCAGTTCTTC. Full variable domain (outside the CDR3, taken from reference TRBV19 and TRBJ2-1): DGGITQSPKYLFRKEGQNVTLSCEQNLNHDAMYWYRQDPGQGLRLIYYSQIVNDFQKGDIAEGYSVSREKKESFPLTVTSAQKNPTAFYLCASSPRREGNEQFFGPGTRLTVL.